These 16 T cell receptor beta chains originate from one sample sequenced in a study of beta chain features in type 1 diabetes. The sequenced template was cDNA made from the entire isolated RNA. Repertoires were generated with immunoSEQ multiplex PCR, while TCRdb's copy carries only in-frame clones and drops some. The profile shows 810,000 or so clones, roughly 15% of them singletons. Sequenced material: naive CD4+ T cells from blood. The receptors here all came from a woman aged 18-35 years in good health.

The DNA for the CDR3 is TGTGCCAGCAGCTTGGCGGCAGGGGTAACTGAAGCTTTCTTT. Protein sequence: CASSLAAGVTEAFF. The rearrangement links TRBV5-6 to TRBJ1-1; TRBD1 is a possible D gene (6 bases). Trimming took off 0 bases at V and 5 bases at J, with 11 bases between the two ends. The CDR3 consists of 14 residues. The V gene's germline CDR1 is SGHDT and CDR2 YYEEEE. The whole variable domain, filled in from reference TRBV5-6 and TRBJ1-1, reads DAGVTQSPTHLIKTRGQQVTLRCSPKSGHDTVSWYQQALGQGPQFIFQYYEEEERQRGNFPDRFSGHQFPNYSSELNVNALLLGDSALYLCASSLAAGVTEAFFGQGTRLTVV.

About this clone: The same CDR3 can be traced to other DNA sequences in this sample. The V gene is TRBV7-2, the J gene TRBJ2-1; perhaps TRBD1 as D (6 bases). CDR1 SGHTA and CDR2 FQGNSA come from the germline V gene. The CDR3 extends over 15 amino acids. V gave up 4 bases and J gave up 0 bases, with 10 bases separating them. The CDR3 coding sequence is TGTGCCAGCAGCTCAGGGGTGGGCTCCTACAATGAGCAGTTCTTC. Its translation: CASSSGVGSYNEQFF. Variable domain in full (rest from reference TRBV7-2 and TRBJ2-1): GAGVSQSPSNKVTEKGKDVELRCDPISGHTALYWYRQSLGQGLEFLIYFQGNSAPDKSGLPSDRFSAERTGGSVSTLTIQRTQQEDSAVYLCASSSGVGSYNEQFFGPGTRLTVL.

The sample holds a few counts of this clone. The chain employs TRBV11-3 and TRBJ2-2; D is perhaps TRBD2 (5 bases). Trimming took 2 bases from V and 7 from J, leaving 11 bases between them. The CDR3 loop spans 14 amino acids. CDR1 is SGHNT, CDR2 YENEEA, per germline. CDR3 in amino acids: CASSLSAAIGELFF. In DNA, the CDR3 is TGTGCCAGCAGCTTATCAGCGGCTATCGGGGAGCTGTTTTTT.

This rearrangement joins TRBV25-1 to TRBJ2-7; no definite D call. The CDR3 sequence is 13 residues long. Germline lookup yields CDR1 MGHDK and CDR2 SYGVNS. V was cut by 4 bases and J by 3 bases, with 10 bases left in between. The CDR3 loop is CASSGYNSYEQYF. The CDR3 DNA is TGTGCCAGCAGTGGGTACAACAGCTACGAGCAGTACTTC.

This clone was detected a few times. This chain connects TRBV18 to TRBJ2-1; no definite D call. The CDR3 spans 15 residues. Germline assignment: CDR1 KGHSH and CDR2 LQKENI. V was pared by 5 bases and J by 0 bases, with 11 bases between. The CDR3 protein is CASSFSESSYNEQFF. For the CDR3, the DNA is TGTGCCAGCTCATTTTCTGAAAGCTCCTACAATGAGCAGTTCTTC.

The rearrangement uses TRBV11-2 and TRBJ2-5; 8 nucleotides line up with TRBD1. CDR3 length: 14 amino acids. The germline V gene encodes CDR1 SGHAT and CDR2 FQNNGV. The ends lost 4 bases at V and 3 bases at J; junction bases unmatched: 4. This chain's CDR3 is CASSSRTGKETQYF. The CDR3 DNA follows: TGTGCCAGCAGCTCGCGGACAGGGAAAGAGACCCAGTACTTC.

The chain uses TRBV5-4 and TRBJ1-1; D unclear. V shed 5 bases and J shed 6 bases, with 11 bases lying between them. Germline CDR1 reads SGHNT; CDR2 reads YYREEE (reference sequence). The CDR3 spans 12 residues. The chain's CDR3 is CASRSDRSEAFF. The DNA of the CDR3 is TGTGCCAGCAGGTCAGATCGTTCTGAAGCTTTCTTT.

V gene TRBV4-3 combines with J gene TRBJ1-2; tentatively, D is TRBD1 (5 bases). Per germline, CDR1 LGHNA and CDR2 YSLEER. The CDR3 extends over 14 amino acids. V was clipped by 1 base and J by 2 bases, with 8 bases between them. The CDR3: CASSQGTRNYGYTF. Here the CDR3 DNA reads TGCGCCAGCAGCCAAGGGACACGAAACTATGGCTACACCTTC.

This clone has more than one count but fewer than ten. The V and J genes are TRBV6-6 and TRBJ2-3; 8 bases fit TRBD1. V was clipped by 6 bases and J by 0 bases; unmatched bases: 8. From germline, CDR1 is MNHNY and CDR2 SVGAGI (reference sequence). The CDR3 sequence is 16 residues long. DNA for the CDR3: TGTGCCAGCAGGCGGGGACAGGCCGTTAGCACAGATACGCAGTATTTT. Its translation: CASRRGQAVSTDTQYF.

The chain links TRBV19 to TRBJ2-5; 7 bases are shared with TRBD2. This CDR3 comprises 14 residues. CDR1 and CDR2 from the germline V gene are LNHDA and SQIVND (reference sequence). The ends lost 5 bases at V and 3 bases at J; junction bases unmatched: 6. The CDR3 DNA is TGTGCCAGTAGTGCGGGAGATTGGGAAGAGACCCAGTACTTC. It encodes CASSAGDWEETQYF.

This chain joins TRBV10-3 and TRBJ2-1; 8 bases are shared with TRBD2. The germline V gene has CDR1 ENHRY and CDR2 SYGVKD. The CDR3 sequence is 16 residues long. With V trimmed by 6 bases and J by 7 bases, 14 bases remained unmatched. The CDR3 region has the DNA TGTGCCATCAGGGGTAGTACTAGCGGCCGACAAAATGAGCAGTTCTTC. This sequence encodes CAIRGSTSGRQNEQFF.

The chain is built from TRBV19 and TRBJ2-1; 8 bases are shared with TRBD1. There are 15 residues in the CDR3. The ends lost 6 bases at V and 3 bases at J; junction bases unmatched: 7. Germline CDR1 and CDR2: LNHDA and SQIVND (reference sequence). The CDR3 DNA reads TGTGCCAGTAGCACGACAGGGGCCGGCTACAATGAGCAGTTCTTC. Translating it yields CASSTTGAGYNEQFF.

V gene TRBV5-4 combines with J gene TRBJ1-1; 8 bases are shared with TRBD1. The CDR3 length is 13 residues. CDR1 and CDR2 (germline): SGHNT, YYREEE (reference sequence). After removal of 0 bases from V and 11 bases from J, the junction contained 6 bases not matched to a gene. The CDR3 DNA follows: TGTGCCAGCAGCTTGGCCAGGGGGCCTCGGGCTTTCTTT. This sequence encodes CASSLARGPRAFF.

This clone turned up a few times. This sequence joins TRBV7-2 and TRBJ2-2, with TRBD2 identical over 8 bases. V was clipped by 0 bases and J by 6 bases; unmatched bases: 6. In germline, CDR1 is SGHTA, CDR2 FQGNSA. The CDR3 is made up of 16 amino acids. This CDR3 reads CASSLATVAGSGELFF. CDR3 bases: TGTGCCAGCAGCTTAGCAACTGTAGCGGGATCCGGGGAGCTGTTTTTT.

The V call is TRBV6-1, the J call TRBJ2-7; D perhaps matches TRBD1 (5 bases). CDR1 and CDR2 (germline): MNHNS, SASEGT. CDR3 length: 12 amino acids. V was cut by 5 bases and J by 4 bases, with 9 bases left in between. This CDR3 reads CASSRRGYEQYF. Written as DNA, the CDR3 is TGTGCCAGCAGTCGAAGGGGTTACGAGCAGTACTTC.

This clone has more than one count but fewer than ten. V and J are TRBV6-1 and TRBJ2-7, with 9 positions matching TRBD1. This CDR3 is 16 amino acids long. V gave up 4 bases and J gave up 2 bases; unmatched junction bases: 9. The V gene's germline CDR1 is MNHNS and CDR2 SASEGT. As DNA, the CDR3 is TGTGCCAGCAGTGTTTCCCGCCGGACAGGGGCCTACGAGCAGTACTTC. It translates to CASSVSRRTGAYEQYF.